The following is a TCR beta chain sequence with its context. It lacks a known antigen. Base qualities are not provided; no much larger clone lies one nucleotide away. In light of the paper, this sample's treatment or condition label describes: oral pan-JAK inhibitor, 5-10 mg twice daily. From alopecia areata patients, peripheral blood was collected along with lesional scalp punch biopsies. After PBMCs were isolated by density centrifugation and stained for CD3, CD4 and CD8, a FACSAria was used to sort CD4+ and CD8+ T cells. The library was obtained by the immunoSEQ multiplex PCR assay. To provide template for TCR sequencing, every sample had RNA extracted and reverse transcribed into cDNA. First-strand cDNA was synthesized with SuperScript III using a 2:1 mix of oligo-dT and random hexamers. A synthetic immune receptor repertoire was used to assess amplification bias, and residual bias was removed computationally. The published analysis was carried out like this. After raw reads were preprocessed to remove errors, the CDR3 was defined following IMGT conventions as running from the conserved cysteine to phenylalanine. Clonality was computed by normalizing Shannon entropy by log2 of the number of productive unique TCRs and subtracting the result from 1. Scalp TCRbeta sequences were cross-referenced with sorted blood CD4 and CD8 repertoires so that the CD4 or CD8 identity of scalp clones could be inferred. The table comes from immuneACCESS by way of TCRdb, which keeps in-frame sequences with V and J called. Part of the clones is missing from these tables; in studies checked, under half for an unresolved V gene and the rest for unknown reasons. V and J calls plus clone size are reproduced from that table; the DNA served to infer D and trimming. This sample holds 95,000 to 100,000 clones; 60% were observed only once. The top ten constitute 16% of the sample.

The data belong to a study of CD8+ T cells in alopecia areata (dated by TCRdb to about 2018). For the wider study: Treated patients were enrolled in an open-label pilot trial of oral tofacitinib at 5 to 10 mg twice daily for moderate-to-severe alopecia areata. Amplification of TCRbeta CDR3 regions was done by immunoSEQ multiplex PCR using 35 Vbeta forward primers and 13 Jbeta reverse primers. The SALT score, which quantifies the percentage of affected scalp surface area, was used to measure disease severity in treated patients. High-throughput TCRbeta sequencing was used to examine T cell clonal expansion in alopecia areata in both the C3H/HeJ mouse model and human patients. In humans, TCRbeta sequencing was performed on scalp tissue and on sorted CD4+ and CD8+ peripheral blood T cells from healthy controls and from patients with patchy or totalis/universalis alopecia areata. RNA was obtained with the PAXgene miRNA kit for fixed scalp, the miRNeasy kit for PBMCs, and the RNeasy kit for mouse skin. Biopsies were taken from tofacitinib-treated patients at baseline and again at 4 and 24 weeks into treatment, and several of those patients also had a later scalp biopsy. Patients stayed on tofacitinib for 6 to 18 months and then had 6 months of follow-up off drug so that delayed response and recurrence could be assessed. Scalp clonality was compared across normal scalp (n=4), patchy alopecia areata scalp (n=8), and alopecia totalis/universalis scalp (n=8). General study outcomes and caveats: TCR sequences shared between patients were less clear than in mice, possibly partly because of HLA diversity in the patient population. Because the treated cohort was small and had only one nonresponder, larger studies are needed to examine links between baseline CD8+ expansion and response. Tofacitinib significantly lowered scalp clonality and the number of expanded CD8+ clones among the top 100 scalp clones. During tofacitinib treatment, many expanded lesional clones stuck around in both scalp and blood, and this persistence may partly explain why relapse happens after treatment is stopped. Unlike mouse skin, where gammadelta T cells dominate, normal human skin contains resident alphabeta T cells that get sequenced too, which complicates analysis of the scalp TCR repertoire. Lesional scalp, especially in alopecia totalis/universalis, showed higher clonality and more expanded CD8+ clones than normal scalp, suggesting antigenic drive.

Including the terminal cysteine and phenylalanine, the CDR3 comprises 19 residues. Kept here is only the CDR3 DNA, which spans 57 bases and is read in frame from base 1. Via the germline V gene, CDR1 is SGHDT and CDR2 YYEEEE. Germline trimming: 5 bases from V, 0 bases from J; junction bases outside gene matches: 14. The receptor was isolated from a human donor with alopecia areata. The sequence joins TRBV5-6 to TRBJ1-1, with TRBD1 matching 12 junction bases. The material was CD8+ T cells sorted from blood, obtained between weeks 55 and 70, from a patient treated with tofacitinib. The CDR3 corresponds to CASRSGTGGFSPLNTEAFF. The bases read TGTGCCAGCAGGTCCGGGACAGGGGGCTTTAGTCCCTTGAACACTGAAGCTTTCTTT. Reference TRBV5-6 and TRBJ1-1 proteins supply the regions before and after the CDR3; the full variable domain is: DAGVTQSPTHLIKTRGQQVTLRCSPKSGHDTVSWYQQALGQGPQFIFQYYEEEERQRGNFPDRFSGHQFPNYSSELNVNALLLGDSALYLCASRSGTGGFSPLNTEAFFGQGTRLTVV.